Following are 32 T cell receptor beta chains from one sample sequenced in a study of PD-1 blockade in classical Hodgkin lymphoma. Profiled with immunoSEQ multiplex PCR; TCRdb holds only in-frame clones, not every one. The table includes some 41,000 clones, 85% to 90% detected once. Each and every patient relapsed after autologous stem cell transplantation, and patients got differing brentuximab vedotin exposure. This material consisted of peripheral blood mononuclear cells (PBMCs), taken before the second cycle of nivolumab. These receptors came from a human donor with classical Hodgkin lymphoma.

The gene calls are TRBV4-2 and TRBJ2-3; D is possibly TRBD1 or TRBD2 (7 bases each). Trimming removed 0 bases at V and 4 bases at J, with 23 bases between. Looked up from germline, CDR1 is LGHNA and CDR2 is YNFKEQ. This CDR3 has 19 amino acids. This CDR3 is CASSQDRRGRGRLADTQYF. The DNA for the CDR3 is TGTGCCAGCAGCCAAGACCGTAGGGGGCGGGGGAGACTTGCAGATACGCAGTATTTT.

J is TRBJ2-2 and V is TRBV7-7, with TRBD1 as a possible D gene (6 bases). There are 15 residues in the CDR3. Trimming pared 1 base from V and 5 bases from J, leaving 11 bases between. Per germline, CDR1 SSHAT and CDR2 FNYEAQ (reference sequence). This CDR3 is CASSLGPGETGELFF. Written as DNA, the CDR3 is TGTGCCAGCAGCTTAGGTCCAGGGGAGACCGGGGAGCTGTTTTTT.

The rearrangement joins TRBV19 to TRBJ2-7; TRBD1 aligns across 8 bases. The trim removed 6 bases at V and 10 bases at J, leaving 17 bases unmatched. Germline CDR1 LNHDA, CDR2 SQIVND (reference sequence). The CDR3 runs to 15 residues. In DNA form, the CDR3 reads TGTGCCAGTAGGGGACAGGATACCTTCCGGGGCCCTCAGTACTTC. It codes for CASRGQDTFRGPQYF.

This chain joins TRBV6-1 and TRBJ1-5, with TRBD1 as a possible D gene (6 bases). CDR1 is MNHNS and CDR2 is SASEGT in the germline V gene. The CDR3 contains 16 residues. V was trimmed by 4 bases and J by 2 bases, leaving 15 bases between them. The CDR3: CASSVVGGHGNQPQHF. CDR3 sequence (DNA): TGTGCCAGCAGTGTAGTTGGGGGGCACGGCAATCAGCCCCAGCATTTT.

The V call is TRBV7-2, the J call TRBJ2-1; 10 bases fit TRBD2. V dropped 2 bases and J dropped 9; count of bases not matched to a gene: 7. The CDR3 totals 15 residues. Germline V gives CDR1 SGHTA, CDR2 FQGNSA. CDR3 amino acids: CASSLQASGGTEQFF. The DNA of the CDR3 is TGTGCCAGCAGCTTACAGGCTAGCGGGGGTACTGAGCAGTTCTTC.

The rearrangement links TRBV19 to TRBJ1-1, with 7 bases aligning to TRBD1. Germline CDR1 is LNHDA and CDR2 is SQIVND (reference sequence). The V gene end was trimmed by 3 bases and the J gene end by 4 bases; junction bases not matched to a gene: 2. The CDR3 runs to 13 residues. CDR3: CASSIDRATEAFF. In DNA, the CDR3 is TGTGCCAGTAGTATCGACAGGGCCACTGAAGCTTTCTTT.

The chain recombines TRBV28 with TRBJ1-2, with TRBD1 as a possible D gene (6 bases). Germline loops: CDR1 MDHEN, CDR2 SYDVKM. The V and J ends lost 7 bases and 0 bases respectively, with 12 bases between them. The CDR3 is 14 amino acids. The CDR3 loop is CASTTGKSNYGYTF. In DNA form, the CDR3 reads TGTGCCAGCACCACAGGGAAGTCTAACTATGGCTACACCTTC.

The chain links TRBV10-2 to TRBJ2-7; tentatively, D is TRBD2 (6 bases). CDR1 WSHSY and CDR2 SAAADI come from the germline V gene. The CDR3 sequence is 16 residues long. V lost 2 bases and J 6 bases, leaving 20 bases between the germline ends. CDR3 region: CASSEPLLRESAEQYF. For the CDR3, the DNA is TGCGCCAGCAGTGAGCCCCTCCTCCGGGAGTCGGCCGAGCAGTACTTC.

The V call is TRBV2, the J call TRBJ2-7; 10 nucleotides line up with TRBD2. This CDR3 region has 15 residues. The trim removed 4 bases at V and 2 bases at J, leaving 5 bases unmatched. Germline-derived CDR1 and CDR2 are SNHLY and FYNNEI. CDR3 bases: TGTGCCAGCAGTGGGACTAGCGGCCTCACCTACGAGCAGTACTTC. Translation: CASSGTSGLTYEQYF.

The chain couples TRBV13 to TRBJ2-1; the match to TRBD2 covers 11 bases. V lost 8 bases, J lost 4 bases, and 10 bases stayed unmatched. The CDR3 has 16 residues. Germline values: CDR1 PRHDT, CDR2 FYEKMQ (reference sequence). This chain's CDR3 is CASLPPASGRYNEQFF. The CDR3 DNA is TGTGCCAGCCTCCCCCCGGCTAGCGGGAGGTACAATGAGCAGTTCTTC.

The V and J genes are TRBV25-1 and TRBJ2-1; TRBD1 matches at 7 bases. Germline assignment: CDR1 MGHDK and CDR2 SYGVNS. The junction had 8 bases not matched to a gene; V was cut back by 3 bases and J by 6 bases. The CDR3 is 15 residues long. CDR3 coding DNA: TGTGCCAGCAGTGATTCAGGGGGACCGCTCAATGAGCAGTTCTTC. Translating gives CASSDSGGPLNEQFF.

The chain has TRBV7-9 and TRBJ2-1; the D call may be TRBD1 or TRBD2 (5 bases each). The length of the CDR3 is 14 residues. V was pared by 5 bases and J by 10 bases, with 18 bases between. Germline V gene data show CDR1 as SEHNR and CDR2 as FQNEAQ (reference sequence). The CDR3 nucleotides are TGTGCCAGCAGCCGGGGACGGCCGAGGGAGGAGCAGTTCTTC. The encoded protein is CASSRGRPREEQFF.

Here the CDR3 DNA reads TGTGCCACCAGCAGAGGGGGGGCCGATGGAAACACCATATATTTT. Protein product: CATSRGGADGNTIYF. The rearrangement uses TRBV15 and TRBJ1-3; possibly TRBD1 for D (6 bases). With 1 base removed from V and 3 bases from J, the gap between germline ends came to 10 bases. Germline assignment: CDR1 LNHNV and CDR2 YYDKDF (reference sequence). The CDR3 length is 15 residues.

This clone was observed a single time. The chain has TRBV6-1 and TRBJ1-5; no clear D gene. The CDR3 contains 13 residues. V gave up 5 bases and J gave up 2 bases, with 7 bases separating them. Looked up from germline, CDR1 is MNHNS and CDR2 is SASEGT. In DNA form, the CDR3 reads TGTGCCAGCAGTATGGCGGGCAATCAGCCCCAGCATTTT. Translating gives CASSMAGNQPQHF.

The V gene is TRBV5-6, the J gene TRBJ1-1; D may be TRBD1 (6 bases). Trimming cost V 0 bases and J 2 bases, with 11 bases left between them. CDR3 length: 15 residues. CDR1 and CDR2 from the germline V gene are SGHDT and YYEEEE. CDR3 nucleotides: TGTGCCAGCAGCTTGGCCCCGGGGGGCAACACTGAAGCTTTCTTT. This gives the protein CASSLAPGGNTEAFF. Filled out from reference TRBV5-6 and TRBJ1-1, the complete variable domain reads DAGVTQSPTHLIKTRGQQVTLRCSPKSGHDTVSWYQQALGQGPQFIFQYYEEEERQRGNFPDRFSGHQFPNYSSELNVNALLLGDSALYLCASSLAPGGNTEAFFGQGTRLTVV.

The chain employs TRBV2 and TRBJ2-4; D is undetermined. V was cut by 1 base and J by 10 bases, with 5 bases left in between. The CDR3 extends over 11 amino acids. Germline V lookup: CDR1 SNHLY, CDR2 FYNNEI. The DNA of the CDR3 is TGTGCCAGCAGTGAAGGTGGGATTCAGTACTTC. It encodes CASSEGGIQYF.

The chain has TRBV5-4 and TRBJ2-7; 10 bases map to TRBD1. The CDR3 runs to 13 residues. Germline lookup yields CDR1 SGHNT and CDR2 YYREEE (reference sequence). V lost 3 bases and J lost 3; bases outside the gene matches: 0. CDR3 residues: CASSWDRGYEQYF. The DNA of the CDR3 is TGTGCCAGCAGCTGGGACAGGGGCTACGAGCAGTACTTC.

This rearrangement joins TRBV14 to TRBJ1-3, with unresolved D. The CDR3 length is 12 residues. CDR1 SGHDN and CDR2 FVKESK come from the germline V gene. The germline V and J ends were trimmed by 1 base and 7 bases, with 5 bases remaining between them. The chain's CDR3 is CASSQVRNTIYF. CDR3 bases: TGTGCCAGCAGCCAAGTACGGAACACCATATATTTT.

The chain couples TRBV6-4 to TRBJ1-3; D uncertain. CDR1 is MRHNA, CDR2 SNTAGT, per germline. This CDR3 spans 17 amino acids. The V gene lost 0 bases and the J gene lost 0 bases, with 12 bases spanning the gap. CDR3 nucleotides: TGTGCCAGCAGTGACTCGAGCGGCGGTAGCTCTGGAAACACCATATATTTT. This codes for CASSDSSGGSSGNTIYF.

The chain has TRBV7-2 and TRBJ1-5; maybe TRBD1 (6 bases). This CDR3 region has 14 residues. With 7 bases removed from V and 7 bases from J, the gap between germline ends came to 17 bases. CDR1 and CDR2 from the germline V gene are SGHTA and FQGNSA. DNA for the CDR3: TGTGCCAGCACCCTCCTAGGGGGGCAACAGCCCCAGCATTTT. Translated, it gives CASTLLGGQQPQHF.

The V and J genes are TRBV6-6 and TRBJ1-2; D unclear. This CDR3 has 14 residues. Germline lookup yields CDR1 MNHNY and CDR2 SVGAGI (reference sequence). Trimming removed 5 bases from V and 4 bases from J, with 14 bases in between. This CDR3 is CASSDEYQSYGYTF. The CDR3 coding sequence is TGTGCCAGCAGTGACGAATACCAGAGCTATGGCTACACCTTC.

The genes are TRBV21-1 and TRBJ2-7; TRBD1 is taken as the D call from the table, unchecked against the DNA. TRBV21-1 is given as a pseudogene. The CDR3 has 17 amino acids. This CDR3 reads CASSIRSRGPLTYEQYF. CDR3 coding DNA: TGTGCCAGCAGCATCCGATCCAGGGGGCCTTTAACCTACGAGCAGTACTTC.

V and J are TRBV7-9 and TRBJ2-5; possible D gene TRBD2, 6 bases. Judging by the DNA end, TRBJ2-7 fits better; the J call may be wrong. The length of the CDR3 is 17 residues. Germline V lookup: CDR1 SEHNR, CDR2 FQNEAQ (reference sequence). This chain's CDR3 is CASSLVSSAQSSYEQYF. The CDR3 DNA is TGTGCCAGCAGCTTAGTCTCTAGCGCACAGAGCTCCTACGAGCAGTACTTC.

The V and J genes are TRBV6-5 and TRBJ2-5; D uncertain. The V end was cut by 0 bases, the J end by 1 base, with 9 bases between. CDR1 and CDR2 from the germline V gene are MNHEY and SVGAGI. This CDR3 comprises 15 residues. The chain's CDR3 is CASSYSPSLQETQYF. CDR3 in DNA: TGTGCCAGCAGTTACTCACCCAGCCTCCAAGAGACCCAGTACTTC.

The chain joins TRBV5-4 to TRBJ1-2, with D uncertain. Germline CDR1 reads SGHNT; CDR2 reads YYREEE (reference sequence). CDR3 size: 13 residues. Deletions cut 3 bases from V and 4 bases from J, with 10 bases between. CDR3 loop: CASSSRRVYGYTF. In DNA, the CDR3 is TGTGCCAGCAGCTCAAGACGGGTCTATGGCTACACCTTC. Looking up the rest from reference TRBV5-4 and TRBJ1-2 gives the full variable domain: ETGVTQSPTHLIKTRGQQVTLRCSSQSGHNTVSWYQQALGQGPQFIFQYYREEENGRGNFPPRFSGLQFPNYSSELNVNALELDDSALYLCASSSRRVYGYTFGSGTRLTVV.

The chain employs TRBV6-5 and TRBJ1-3; D unresolved. Trimming shortened V by 6 bases and J by 3 bases, and 3 bases separated the two germline ends. CDR1 is MNHEY, CDR2 SVGAGI, per germline. The length of the CDR3 is 11 residues. The CDR3 DNA sequence: TGTGCCAGCAGATATGGAAACACCATATATTTT. It codes for CASRYGNTIYF.

This chain links TRBV11-1 with TRBJ2-5; 7 nucleotides align to TRBD1. CDR3 length: 16 residues. V dropped 5 bases and J dropped 5; count of bases not matched to a gene: 14. Germline CDR1 is SGHAT and CDR2 is FQDESV (reference sequence). CDR3 region: CASSPRQGRIVETQYF. CDR3 DNA sequence: TGTGCCAGCAGCCCCCGACAGGGTCGGATCGTGGAGACCCAGTACTTC.

The chain is built from TRBV6-5 and TRBJ2-3, with D uncertain. The CDR3 is made up of 15 amino acids. Between the trimmed V and J ends, which lost 0 bases and 2 bases, there was a span of 9 bases. The germline gives CDR1 MNHEY, CDR2 SVGAGI. CDR3 DNA sequence: TGTGCCAGCAGTTACTCCCCCACTCTCACAGATACGCAGTATTTT. Protein sequence: CASSYSPTLTDTQYF.

J is TRBJ2-7 and V is TRBV18; 8 positions match TRBD1. Germline lookup yields CDR1 KGHSH and CDR2 LQKENI. This CDR3 has 14 amino acids. The junction had 8 bases not matched to a gene; V was cut back by 6 bases and J by 4 bases. The CDR3 loop is CASSTGALPYEQYF. CDR3 sequence (DNA): TGTGCCAGCTCGACAGGGGCCCTACCTTACGAGCAGTACTTC. Full variable domain (outside the CDR3, taken from reference TRBV18 and TRBJ2-7): NAGVMQNPRHLVRRRGQEARLRCSPMKGHSHVYWYRQLPEEGLKFMVYLQKENIIDESGMPKERFSAEFPKEGPSILRIQQVVRGDSAAYFCASSTGALPYEQYFGPGTRLTVT.

This rearrangement joins TRBV6-5 to TRBJ2-1; D might be TRBD1 or TRBD2, each matching 5 bases. The CDR3 has 13 amino acids. The V end was cut by 6 bases, the J end by 8 bases, with 14 bases between. Germline lookup yields CDR1 MNHEY and CDR2 SVGAGI. This chain's CDR3 is CASRPGTVDEQFF. Here the CDR3 DNA reads TGTGCCAGCAGACCCGGGACGGTCGATGAGCAGTTCTTC.

This chain connects TRBV5-4 to TRBJ2-1; 14 bases match TRBD2. CDR3 length: 18 residues. Germline V gives CDR1 SGHNT, CDR2 YYREEE (reference sequence). V lost 4 bases to trimming and J lost 0 bases; unmatched junction nucleotides: 6. CDR3 DNA: TGTGCCAGCAGCGCCGGGACTAGCGGGAGACTCTCCTACAATGAGCAGTTCTTC. It yields the protein CASSAGTSGRLSYNEQFF.

The chain recombines TRBV2 with TRBJ2-3; 8 positions agree with TRBD2. The CDR3 loop spans 14 amino acids. Germline V lookup: CDR1 SNHLY, CDR2 FYNNEI. The trim removed 6 bases at V and 3 bases at J, leaving 5 bases unmatched. This chain's CDR3 is CASRLASGTDTQYF. DNA of the CDR3: TGTGCCAGCAGGCTGGCTAGCGGGACAGATACGCAGTATTTT. The variable domain in full, completed from reference TRBV2 and TRBJ2-3, reads EPEVTQTPSHQVTQMGQEVILRCVPISNHLYFYWYRQILGQKVEFLVSFYNNEISEKSEIFDDQFSVERPDGSNFTLKIRSTKLEDSAMYFCASRLASGTDTQYFGPGTRLTVL.